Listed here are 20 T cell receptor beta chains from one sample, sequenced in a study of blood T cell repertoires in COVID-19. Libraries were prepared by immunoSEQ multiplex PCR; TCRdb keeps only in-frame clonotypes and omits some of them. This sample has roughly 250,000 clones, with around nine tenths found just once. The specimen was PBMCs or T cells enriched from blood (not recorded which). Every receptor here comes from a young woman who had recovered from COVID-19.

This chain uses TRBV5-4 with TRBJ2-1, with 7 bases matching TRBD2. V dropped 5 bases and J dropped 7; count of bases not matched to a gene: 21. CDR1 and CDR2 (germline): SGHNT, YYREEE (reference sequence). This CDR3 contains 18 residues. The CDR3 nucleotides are TGTGCCAGCAGTCTGGTGGGGATTCCGGGACTACTTATGAATGAGCAGTTCTTC. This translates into CASSLVGIPGLLMNEQFF.

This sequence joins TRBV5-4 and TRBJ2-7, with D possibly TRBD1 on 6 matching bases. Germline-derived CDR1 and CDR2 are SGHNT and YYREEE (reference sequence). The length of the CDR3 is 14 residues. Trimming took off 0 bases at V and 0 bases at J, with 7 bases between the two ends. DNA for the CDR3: TGTGCCAGCAGCTTGGGGACAGCCTCCTACGAGCAGTACTTC. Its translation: CASSLGTASYEQYF.

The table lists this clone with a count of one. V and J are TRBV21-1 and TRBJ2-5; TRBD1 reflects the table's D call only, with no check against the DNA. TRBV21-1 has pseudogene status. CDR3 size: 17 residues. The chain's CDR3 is CASSSGKPGLEEETQYF. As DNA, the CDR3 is TGTGCCAGCAGCTCAGGTAAGCCAGGGTTAGAGGAAGAGACCCAGTACTTC.

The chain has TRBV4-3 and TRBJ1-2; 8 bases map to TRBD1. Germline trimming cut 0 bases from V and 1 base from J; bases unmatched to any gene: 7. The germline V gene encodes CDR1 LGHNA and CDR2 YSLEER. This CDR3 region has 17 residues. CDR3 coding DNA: TGCGCCAGCAGCCAAGATTGGCAGGGGGCCCTTAACTATGGCTACACCTTC. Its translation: CASSQDWQGALNYGYTF.

DNA of the CDR3: TGTGCCAGCATTATGCCGGTATCCTACGAGCAGTACTTC. It specifies CASIMPVSYEQYF. The chain joins TRBV6-5 to TRBJ2-7; the D is unclear. With 7 bases removed from V and 1 base from J, the gap between germline ends came to 11 bases. The CDR3 spans 13 residues. Germline V gene sequence: CDR1 MNHEY, CDR2 SVGAGI.

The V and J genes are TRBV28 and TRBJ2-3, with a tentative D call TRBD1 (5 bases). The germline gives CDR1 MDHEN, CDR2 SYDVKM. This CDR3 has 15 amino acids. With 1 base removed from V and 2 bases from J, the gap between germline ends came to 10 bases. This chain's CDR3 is CASSLSSRDTDTQYF. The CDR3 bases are TGTGCCAGCAGTTTATCTTCCAGGGACACAGATACGCAGTATTTT.

CDR3 residues: CASSRQNTGELFF. The CDR3 DNA is TGTGCCAGCAGCCGGCAGAACACCGGGGAGCTGTTTTTT. This chain connects TRBV14 to TRBJ2-2, with D unresolved. The CDR3 loop spans 13 amino acids. Trimming took off 4 bases at V and 1 base at J, with 4 bases between the two ends. Germline CDR1 and CDR2: SGHDN and FVKESK.

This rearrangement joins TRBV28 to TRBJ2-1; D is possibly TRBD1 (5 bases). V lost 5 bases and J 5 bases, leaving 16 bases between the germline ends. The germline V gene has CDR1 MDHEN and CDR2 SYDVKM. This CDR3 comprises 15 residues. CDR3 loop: CASSPLGRDHNEQFF. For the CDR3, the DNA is TGTGCCAGCAGTCCTCTCGGCAGGGATCACAATGAGCAGTTCTTC.

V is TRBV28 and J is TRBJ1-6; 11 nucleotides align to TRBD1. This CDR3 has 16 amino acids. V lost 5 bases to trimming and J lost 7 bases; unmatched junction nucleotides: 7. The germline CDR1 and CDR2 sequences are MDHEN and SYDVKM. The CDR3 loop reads CASSRTGGVKNSPLHF. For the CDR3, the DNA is TGTGCCAGCAGTAGGACAGGGGGCGTGAAAAATTCACCCCTCCACTTT. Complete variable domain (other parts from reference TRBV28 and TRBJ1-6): DVKVTQSSRYLVKRTGEKVFLECVQDMDHENMFWYRQDPGLGLRLIYFSYDVKMKEKGDIPEGYSVSREKKERFSLILESASTNQTSMYLCASSRTGGVKNSPLHFGNGTRLTVT.

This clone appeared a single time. The CDR3 spells CASSYLTSGGTETQYF. In DNA, the CDR3 is TGTGCCAGCAGCTATCTGACTAGCGGGGGGACTGAGACCCAGTACTTC. J is TRBJ2-5 and V is TRBV11-2; 13 bases are shared with TRBD2. Germline V gene data show CDR1 as SGHAT and CDR2 as FQNNGV. There are 16 residues in the CDR3. Trimming took 4 bases from V and 5 from J; bases not matched to a gene: 7.

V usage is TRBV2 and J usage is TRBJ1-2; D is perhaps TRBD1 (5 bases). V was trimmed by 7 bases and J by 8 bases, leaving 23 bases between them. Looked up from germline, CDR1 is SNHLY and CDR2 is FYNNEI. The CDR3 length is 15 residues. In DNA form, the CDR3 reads TGTGCCAGCAAGCGGGGGATCGGCTCTTTGGACGGCTACACCTTC. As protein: CASKRGIGSLDGYTF.

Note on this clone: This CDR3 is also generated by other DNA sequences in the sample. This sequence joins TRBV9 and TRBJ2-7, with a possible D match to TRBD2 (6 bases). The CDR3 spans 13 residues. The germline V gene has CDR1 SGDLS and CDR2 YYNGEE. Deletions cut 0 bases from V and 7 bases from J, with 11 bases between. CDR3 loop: CASSVERAGEQYF. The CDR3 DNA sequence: TGTGCCAGCAGCGTAGAGCGGGCGGGGGAGCAGTACTTC.

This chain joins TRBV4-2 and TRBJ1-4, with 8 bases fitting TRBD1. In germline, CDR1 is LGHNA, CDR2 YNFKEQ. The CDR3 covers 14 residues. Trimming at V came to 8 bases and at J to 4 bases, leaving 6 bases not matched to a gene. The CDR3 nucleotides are TGTGCCAGCCGCCTAGACAGGGGTAATGAAAAACTGTTTTTT. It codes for CASRLDRGNEKLFF.

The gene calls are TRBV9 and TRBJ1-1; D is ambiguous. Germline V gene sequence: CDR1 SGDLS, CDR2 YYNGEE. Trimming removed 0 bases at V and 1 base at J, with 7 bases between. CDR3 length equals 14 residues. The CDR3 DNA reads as TGTGCCAGCAGCGTAGAAGGAGCGAACACTGAAGCTTTCTTT. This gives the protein CASSVEGANTEAFF.

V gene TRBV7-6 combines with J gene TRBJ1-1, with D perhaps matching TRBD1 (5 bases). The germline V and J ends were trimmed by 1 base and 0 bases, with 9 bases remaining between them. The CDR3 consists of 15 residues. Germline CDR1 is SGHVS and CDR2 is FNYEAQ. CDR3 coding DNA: TGTGCCAGCAGCTTAGGGACACTTATGAACACTGAAGCTTTCTTT. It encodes CASSLGTLMNTEAFF. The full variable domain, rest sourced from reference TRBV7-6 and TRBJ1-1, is GAGVSQSPRYKVTKRGQDVALRCDPISGHVSLYWYRQALGQGPEFLTYFNYEAQQDKSGLPNDRFSAERPEGSISTLTIQRTEQRDSAMYRCASSLGTLMNTEAFFGQGTRLTVV.

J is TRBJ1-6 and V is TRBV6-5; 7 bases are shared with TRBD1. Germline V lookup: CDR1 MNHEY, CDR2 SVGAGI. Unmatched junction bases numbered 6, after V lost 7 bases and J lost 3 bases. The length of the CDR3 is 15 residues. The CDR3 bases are TGTGCCAGCACCGGGACAGCCAACTATAATTCACCCCTCCACTTT. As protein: CASTGTANYNSPLHF.

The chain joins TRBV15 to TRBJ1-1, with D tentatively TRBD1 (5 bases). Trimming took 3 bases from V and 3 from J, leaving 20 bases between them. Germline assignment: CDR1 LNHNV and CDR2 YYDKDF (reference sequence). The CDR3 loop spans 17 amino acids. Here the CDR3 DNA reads TGTGCCACCAGCAGGTATGGAATCGCTGGACACTACACTGAAGCTTTCTTT. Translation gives CATSRYGIAGHYTEAFF.

The chain's CDR3 is CASSLSGGVSPLHF. As DNA, the CDR3 is TGTGCCAGCAGCTTATCCGGGGGTGTTTCACCCCTCCACTTT. The genes are TRBV11-2 and TRBJ1-6; D is possibly TRBD1 (5 bases). Germline V gene sequence: CDR1 SGHAT, CDR2 FQNNGV. V lost 2 bases, J lost 9 bases, and 11 bases lay in between. The CDR3 loop spans 14 amino acids.

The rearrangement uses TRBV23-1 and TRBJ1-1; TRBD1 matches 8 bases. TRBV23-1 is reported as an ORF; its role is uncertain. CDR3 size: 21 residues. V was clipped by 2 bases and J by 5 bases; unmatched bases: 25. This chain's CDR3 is CASSQTHLDRVFNRNRTEAFF. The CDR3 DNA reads TGCGCCAGCAGTCAAACGCATCTGGACAGGGTATTCAACCGCAATAGAACTGAAGCTTTCTTT.

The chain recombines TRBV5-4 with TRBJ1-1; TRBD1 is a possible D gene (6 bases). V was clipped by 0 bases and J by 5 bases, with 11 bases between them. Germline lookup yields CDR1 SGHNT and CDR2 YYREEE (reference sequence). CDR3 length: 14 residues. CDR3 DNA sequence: TGTGCCAGCAGCTTGGGGGAAGGGGGAACTGAAGCTTTCTTT. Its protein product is CASSLGEGGTEAFF.